This entry is about one T cell receptor beta chain. Its antigen is currently unknown. Germline CDR1 reads MNHNS; CDR2 reads SASEGT. Trimming shortened V by 6 bases and J by 1 base, and 12 bases separated the two germline ends. The CDR3 covers 14 residues. These data come from a study of siplizumab effects on memory and regulatory T cells. General study findings and limits: Memory cells seemed less diverse than naive T cells, which seemed major alloresponse contributors.

The assay was immunoSEQ multiplex PCR, and TCRdb's table has in-frame clones only and misses some. The data show approximately 100,000 clones, about 93% seen once. Sequenced sample: non-Treg CD4+ T cells sorted from blood. The sequence was collected from a human donor in good health. This sequence joins TRBV6-1 and TRBJ1-1, with unresolved D. CDR3 in amino acids: CASSLRLGNTEAFF. CDR3 nucleotide sequence: TGTGCCAGCAGCCTGAGACTTGGGAACACTGAAGCTTTCTTT.